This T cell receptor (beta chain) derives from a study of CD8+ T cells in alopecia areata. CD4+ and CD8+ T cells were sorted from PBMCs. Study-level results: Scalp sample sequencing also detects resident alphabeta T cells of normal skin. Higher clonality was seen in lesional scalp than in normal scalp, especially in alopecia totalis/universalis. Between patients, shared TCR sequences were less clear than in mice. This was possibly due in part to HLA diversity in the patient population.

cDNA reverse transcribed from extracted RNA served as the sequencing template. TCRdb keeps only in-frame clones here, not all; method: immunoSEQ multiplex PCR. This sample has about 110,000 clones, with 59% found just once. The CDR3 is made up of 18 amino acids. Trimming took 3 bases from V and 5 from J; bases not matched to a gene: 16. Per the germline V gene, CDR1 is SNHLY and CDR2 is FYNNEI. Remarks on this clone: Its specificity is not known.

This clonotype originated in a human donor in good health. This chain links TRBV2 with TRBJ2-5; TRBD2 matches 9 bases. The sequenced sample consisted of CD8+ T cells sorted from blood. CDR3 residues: CASSDPERGEGMRETQYF. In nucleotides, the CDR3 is TGTGCCAGCAGTGATCCGGAGCGGGGGGAAGGAATGCGGGAGACCCAGTACTTC.